One sample yielded the 24 T cell receptor beta chains listed below, sequenced in a study of T-cell memory formation after mild COVID-19. TCRdb used MiXCR to reprocess the 5' RACE reads, holding one entry per CDR3 protein. The table lists about 600,000 distinct CDR3 sequences, 20% to 25% of them singletons. The sequenced sample was PBMCs or a T cell subset sorted from them (not recorded which). The receptors stem from an adult woman who had mild COVID-19 (a few samples of this study predate the infection). Cell type and time point are not known.

The chain couples TRBV29-1 to TRBJ2-5; D is unclear. The CDR3 is 12 amino acids. V lost 4 bases to trimming and J lost 1 base, with 7 bases between them. CDR1 and CDR2 (germline): SQVTM, ANQGSEA. CDR3 in DNA: TGCAGCGTTGTCCCCGCCCAAGAGACCCAGTACTTC. As protein: CSVVPAQETQYF.

V gene TRBV24-1 combines with J gene TRBJ2-1, with D possibly being TRBD1 or TRBD2 (6 bases each). This CDR3 is 16 amino acids long. With 3 bases removed from V and 5 bases from J, the gap between germline ends came to 16 bases. Looked up from germline, CDR1 is KGHDR and CDR2 is SFDVKD. CDR3 nucleotides: TGTGCCACCAGTGATCCAATGACGGGGGCGGACAATGAGCAGTTCTTC. Protein: CATSDPMTGADNEQFF.

This clonotype was recorded a few times. The CDR3 here is CASSIGGQGTYEQYF. In DNA, the CDR3 is TGTGCCAGTAGTATAGGCGGACAGGGAACCTACGAGCAGTACTTC. The chain has TRBV19 and TRBJ2-7; TRBD1 aligns across 8 bases. The J segment lost 2 bases and the V segment lost 1 base, leaving 4 bases of the junction unmatched. The germline V gene encodes CDR1 LNHDA and CDR2 SQIVND (reference sequence). The CDR3 spans 15 residues. The whole variable domain, filled in from reference TRBV19 and TRBJ2-7, reads DGGITQSPKYLFRKEGQNVTLSCEQNLNHDAMYWYRQDPGQGLRLIYYSQIVNDFQKGDIAEGYSVSREKKESFPLTVTSAQKNPTAFYLCASSIGGQGTYEQYFGPGTRLTVT.

The chain links TRBV7-3 to TRBJ1-2; 7 bases map to TRBD1. The CDR3 length is 14 residues. The trim removed 3 bases at V and 4 bases at J, leaving 5 bases unmatched. Germline CDR1 SGHTA, CDR2 FQGTGA. CDR3 region: CASSFIGGSYGYTF. CDR3 sequence (DNA): TGTGCCAGCAGCTTCATAGGGGGCAGCTATGGCTACACCTTC.

This clonotype showed up just once. The chain recombines TRBV6-2 or TRBV6-3 with TRBJ1-1, with unresolved D. Germline assignment: CDR1 MNHEY and CDR2 SVGEGT. This CDR3 comprises 15 residues. V shed 6 bases and J shed 1 base, with 15 bases lying between them. The CDR3 coding sequence is TGTGCCAGCAGCCCCCACGAAGAGGGGAACACTGAAGCTTTCTTT. This codes for CASSPHEEGNTEAFF.

This clonotype was picked up a small number of times. The V gene is TRBV7-8, the J gene TRBJ2-2; 11 bases line up with TRBD1. V dropped 5 bases and J dropped 9; count of bases not matched to a gene: 5. Germline V gene sequence: CDR1 SGHVS, CDR2 FQNEAQ. The CDR3 is made up of 14 amino acids. CDR3 in amino acids: CASSGQGAMRELFF. DNA of the CDR3: TGTGCCAGCAGCGGACAGGGGGCTATGCGGGAGCTGTTTTTT.

This clonotype was recorded a few times. The J gene is TRBJ2-7, the V gene TRBV19; 9 bases align to TRBD1. There are 13 residues in the CDR3. J was trimmed by 5 bases and V by 3 bases; bases with no gene match: 2. Germline V CDR1 and CDR2: LNHDA, SQIVND (reference sequence). The CDR3 nucleotides are TGTGCCAGTAGTATGACAGGGGGGAACGAGCAGTACTTC. It yields the protein CASSMTGGNEQYF.

V and J are TRBV7-9 and TRBJ1-5; D perhaps matches TRBD1 (5 bases). V shed 4 bases and J shed 7 bases, with 14 bases lying between them. The germline V gene has CDR1 SEHNR and CDR2 FQNEAQ (reference sequence). This CDR3 has 14 amino acids. The chain's CDR3 is CASSSPGIYQPQHF. The CDR3 DNA reads TGTGCCAGCAGCTCCCCAGGGATTTACCAGCCCCAGCATTTT.

This clonotype was detected only a few times. The chain uses TRBV12-3 or TRBV12-4 and TRBJ2-3; 8 bases align to TRBD2. V was clipped by 5 bases and J by 5 bases; unmatched bases: 9. The CDR3 contains 15 residues. CDR3 protein: CASSPDGLAIDTQYF. The DNA of the CDR3 is TGTGCCAGCAGTCCTGATGGACTAGCTATAGATACGCAGTATTTT.

This clonotype was seen more than once but under ten times. CDR3 coding DNA: TGTGCCACCAGCAGGACAGGGGACTACGAGCAGTACTTC. It is translated as CATSRTGDYEQYF. The V gene is TRBV15, the J gene TRBJ2-7, with 8 nucleotides matching TRBD1. This CDR3 comprises 13 residues. The germline gives CDR1 LNHNV, CDR2 YYDKDF (reference sequence). V shed 3 bases, J shed 3 bases, and the junction held 1 base outside the gene matches.

V usage is TRBV12-3 or TRBV12-4 and J usage is TRBJ2-3, with no clear D. V was clipped by 1 base and J by 2 bases, with 7 bases between them. CDR3 size: 14 residues. The chain's CDR3 is CASSLVLATDTQYF. CDR3 sequence (DNA): TGTGCCAGCAGTTTAGTTTTGGCCACAGATACGCAGTATTTT.

The chain uses TRBV15 and TRBJ2-3; TRBD2 might be the D (6 bases). The CDR3 sequence is 14 residues long. Germline V gene lookup returns CDR1 LNHNV and CDR2 YYDKDF (reference sequence). V lost 0 bases and J lost 5, with 9 bases in between. Here the CDR3 DNA reads TGTGCCACCAGCAGAGATCGGAGGGTAGATACGCAGTATTTT. Amino acid sequence: CATSRDRRVDTQYF.

This clonotype was found a few times. The gene calls are TRBV7-3 and TRBJ2-3; no clear D. V was shortened by 2 bases and J by 0 bases, with 9 bases between the two germline ends. The CDR3 runs to 15 residues. In germline, CDR1 is SGHTA, CDR2 FQGTGA. CDR3 bases: TGTGCCAGCAGCTTAGGGATACTAAGCACAGATACGCAGTATTTT. This sequence encodes CASSLGILSTDTQYF. The whole variable domain, filled in from reference TRBV7-3 and TRBJ2-3, reads GAGVSQTPSNKVTEKGKYVELRCDPISGHTALYWYRQSLGQGPEFLIYFQGTGAADDSGLPNDRFFAVRPEGSVSTLKIQRTERGDSAVYLCASSLGILSTDTQYFGPGTRLTVL.

This clonotype was seen a few times. The J gene is TRBJ1-1, the V gene TRBV12-3 or TRBV12-4; D might be TRBD1 (5 bases). V lost 7 bases and J lost 8, with 17 bases in between. This CDR3 spans 13 amino acids. CDR3: CASTLWEQDEAFF. In DNA form, the CDR3 reads TGTGCCAGCACCCTTTGGGAACAGGACGAAGCTTTCTTT.

This clonotype appeared many times. This chain links TRBV5-1 with TRBJ2-1; 11 bases map to TRBD2. Trimming at V came to 0 bases and at J to 7 bases, leaving 9 bases not matched to a gene. CDR1 and CDR2 (germline): SGHRS, YFSETQ. CDR3 size: 17 residues. The CDR3: CASSLGSIAGGLNEQFF. Here the CDR3 DNA reads TGCGCCAGCAGCTTGGGTTCTATAGCGGGAGGGCTGAATGAGCAGTTCTTC.

The table lists this clonotype with a few counts. The chain links TRBV29-1 to TRBJ1-5; 9 bases align to TRBD1. The CDR3 spans 13 residues. Germline assignment: CDR1 SQVTM and CDR2 ANQGSEA. The ends lost 7 bases at V and 4 bases at J; junction bases unmatched: 5. The CDR3 sequence is CSAGDRENQPQHF. The CDR3 bases are TGCAGCGCCGGGGACAGGGAGAATCAGCCCCAGCATTTT.

The gene calls are TRBV6-5 and TRBJ2-1; 10 nucleotides align to TRBD2. V gave up 0 bases and J gave up 8 bases; unmatched junction bases: 10. CDR3 length equals 17 residues. CDR1 and CDR2 (germline): MNHEY, SVGAGI. CDR3 residues: CASSYSPTSGGAYEQFF. The CDR3, as DNA: TGTGCCAGCAGTTACTCACCGACCAGCGGGGGGGCCTATGAGCAGTTCTTC.

The V gene is TRBV30, the J gene TRBJ2-7; D gene unclear. Germline assignment: CDR1 GTSNPN and CDR2 SVGIG (reference sequence). There are 11 residues in the CDR3. V shed 4 bases and J shed 2 bases, with 6 bases lying between them. The CDR3 bases are TGTGCCTGGACTCAGGCCTACGAGCAGTACTTC. This encodes CAWTQAYEQYF.

The chain recombines TRBV5-1 with TRBJ2-5; TRBD1 might be the D (5 bases). Germline values: CDR1 SGHRS, CDR2 YFSETQ. Deletions cut 6 bases from V and 2 bases from J, with 17 bases between. There are 15 residues in the CDR3. As DNA, the CDR3 is TGCGCCAGCAATACTGGGGCGGCGGATCAAGAGACCCAGTACTTC. This gives the protein CASNTGAADQETQYF.

J is TRBJ2-1 and V is TRBV7-9, with D possibly being TRBD2 (6 bases). V was trimmed by 1 base and J by 7 bases, leaving 20 bases between them. There are 17 residues in the CDR3. Per the germline V gene, CDR1 is SEHNR and CDR2 is FQNEAQ (reference sequence). CDR3 in amino acids: CASSLESVAAGWNEQFF. DNA for the CDR3: TGTGCCAGCAGCTTAGAATCTGTAGCGGCGGGCTGGAATGAGCAGTTCTTC. The entire variable domain, with the rest obtained from reference TRBV7-9 and TRBJ2-1, is as follows: DTGVSQNPRHKITKRGQNVTFRCDPISEHNRLYWYRQTLGQGPEFLTYFQNEAQLEKSRLLSDRFSAERPKGSFSTLEIQRTEQGDSAMYLCASSLESVAAGWNEQFFGPGTRLTVL.

V and J are TRBV5-1 and TRBJ2-7, with no clear D. The CDR3 totals 14 residues. Looked up from germline, CDR1 is SGHRS and CDR2 is YFSETQ. V lost 2 bases and J 3 bases, leaving 12 bases between the germline ends. The CDR3 region has the DNA TGCGCCAGCAGCTTCGGTGTAGGCAGCTACGAGCAGTACTTC. It codes for CASSFGVGSYEQYF.

At least ten counts were recorded for this clonotype. V and J are TRBV12-3 or TRBV12-4 and TRBJ1-2; 7 nucleotides match TRBD1. V was clipped by 4 bases and J by 1 base; unmatched bases: 12. This CDR3 has 17 amino acids. The CDR3 nucleotides read TGTGCCAGCAGTTATGGAAACTACCGGGACAGTAACTATGGCTACACCTTC. Its protein is CASSYGNYRDSNYGYTF.

The CDR3 sequence is CATSRATVTAADTQYF. In DNA form, the CDR3 reads TGTGCCACCAGCAGAGCGACAGTCACGGCTGCAGATACGCAGTATTTT. The chain has TRBV15 and TRBJ2-3; maybe TRBD1 (5 bases). Trimming stripped 1 base from V and 4 bases from J, with 15 bases between. The CDR3 has 16 amino acids. Germline loops: CDR1 LNHNV, CDR2 YYDKDF (reference sequence).

A few counts support this clonotype. This rearrangement joins TRBV5-4 to TRBJ2-3, with D possibly matching TRBD2 (5 bases). Trimming took 3 bases from V and 1 from J, leaving 15 bases between them. The CDR3 totals 16 residues. Germline V gene data show CDR1 as SGHNT and CDR2 as YYREEE (reference sequence). In nucleotides, the CDR3 is TGTGCCAGCAGCTACCGTAGAGGACTGGGCACAGATACGCAGTATTTT. This translates into CASSYRRGLGTDTQYF.